This note documents a single T cell receptor (beta chain) sequence. Its antigen is not known. This entry belongs to a study of glioma-infiltrating T cells after dendritic cell vaccination. In the study overall: Dendritic cell vaccination trial patients had either newly diagnosed or recurrent glioblastoma. At biweekly intervals, patients got three intradermal dendritic cell vaccine injections.

The V end was cut by 3 bases, the J end by 1 base, with 12 bases between. This CDR3 is 16 amino acids long. Germline-derived CDR1 and CDR2 are LGHNA and YNFKEQ. The primer mix had 60 V beta and 13 J beta primers. TCRdb's copy holds only in-frame clones and misses some; the assay was immunoSEQ multiplex PCR. The sample includes 100,000 or so clones, roughly 80% of them seen just once. Time point meaning: after dendritic cell vaccination, including at tumor progression/relapse. Study outcomes and limitations: Only a small number of patients had complete blood and tumor samples.

This sequence was found in a human donor with glioblastoma. This chain joins TRBV4-2 and TRBJ1-4, with D maybe TRBD1 (5 bases). Sample: blood, taken after dendritic cell vaccination. CDR3 DNA: TGTGCCAGCAGCCAGAATGGGAGGGGAACTAATGAAAAACTGTTTTTT. Amino acid sequence: CASSQNGRGTNEKLFF.